The 14 T cell receptor beta chains reported below all come from one sample, sequenced in a study of blood T cell repertoires in COVID-19 (dated by TCRdb to 2020 to 2022). The library was produced with the immunoSEQ multiplex PCR assay. As stored in TCRdb, this immuneACCESS dataset retains in-frame rearrangements with V and J assigned. A fraction of the clones does not appear; measured against another copy, unresolved V genes explain less than half of the discrepancy, and the remainder lacks a known reason. This sample holds around 50,000 clones; more than 75% were observed only once. 6% to 6.5% of the sample lies in the top ten. Sequencing was done on a sample of peripheral blood. These receptors all come from a woman aged 60-75 years with COVID-19, enrolled during active disease.

Turning to this clone: Other DNA sequences in the same sample also yield this CDR3. The chain employs TRBV9 and TRBJ1-2; possibly TRBD1 for D (6 bases). Per the germline V gene, CDR1 is SGDLS and CDR2 is YYNGEE. This CDR3 contains 15 residues. V was shortened by 0 bases and J by 2 bases, with 11 bases between the two germline ends. The CDR3 DNA is TGTGCCAGCAGCGTAGGGGCGGGGGCCAACTATGGCTACACCTTC. This gives the protein CASSVGAGANYGYTF.

The CDR3 DNA reads TGCAGTGCTCGTGGACAGACTAATTCACCCCTCCACTTT. Amino acid sequence: CSARGQTNSPLHF. The chain recombines TRBV20-1 with TRBJ1-6; perhaps TRBD1 as D (6 bases). Germline-derived CDR1 and CDR2 are DFQATT and SNEGSKA (reference sequence). This CDR3 is built from 13 residues. The V gene lost 5 bases and the J gene lost 6 bases, with 11 bases spanning the gap.

The gene calls are TRBV2 and TRBJ1-1; D unresolved. This CDR3 contains 17 residues. Germline V gives CDR1 SNHLY, CDR2 FYNNEI. V dropped 3 bases and J dropped 3 bases, with 20 bases sitting between them. The CDR3 DNA is TGTGCCAGCAGTGATAAGGGTAGGGAGATATTGGACACTGAAGCTTTCTTT. Translated, it gives CASSDKGREILDTEAFF.

The chain is built from TRBV11-2 and TRBJ2-1; tentatively, D is TRBD1 (6 bases). V was trimmed by 5 bases and J by 0 bases, leaving 17 bases between them. CDR1 and CDR2 (germline): SGHAT, FQNNGV. This CDR3 contains 17 residues. CDR3: CASSPQGRASSYNEQFF. The CDR3, as DNA: TGTGCCAGCAGCCCTCAGGGGCGGGCGAGCTCCTACAATGAGCAGTTCTTC. Using reference TRBV11-2 and TRBJ2-1 for the parts outside the CDR3, the full variable domain is EAGVAQSPRYKIIEKRQSVAFWCNPISGHATLYWYQQILGQGPKLLIQFQNNGVVDDSQLPKDRFSAERLKGVDSTLKIQPAKLEDSAVYLCASSPQGRASSYNEQFFGPGTRLTVL.

V is TRBV18 and J is TRBJ2-5, with 8 positions matching TRBD1. This CDR3 is 14 amino acids long. V dropped 3 bases and J dropped 4; count of bases not matched to a gene: 4. Germline V CDR1 and CDR2: KGHSH, LQKENI. CDR3: CASSPDREGETQYF. CDR3 sequence (DNA): TGTGCCAGCTCACCGGACAGGGAAGGAGAGACCCAGTACTTC.

The chain uses TRBV19 and TRBJ2-7; D possibly corresponds to TRBD1 (6 bases). CDR1 and CDR2 (germline): LNHDA, SQIVND (reference sequence). The CDR3 runs 16 residues. The V and J ends lost 4 bases and 1 base respectively, with 17 bases between them. The CDR3: CASSSHRVSGSYEQYF. The CDR3 DNA reads as TGTGCCAGTAGTAGCCACAGGGTCTCAGGATCCTACGAGCAGTACTTC.

V is TRBV30 and J is TRBJ1-1; D perhaps matches TRBD1 (6 bases). The germline V gene has CDR1 GTSNPN and CDR2 SVGIG (reference sequence). V lost 4 bases to trimming and J lost 2 bases, with 20 bases between them. The CDR3 loop spans 16 amino acids. The DNA for the CDR3 is TGTGCCTGGACGCGTAGGGCAGGGGAGTTTAACACTGAAGCTTTCTTT. Its translation: CAWTRRAGEFNTEAFF.

V gene TRBV19 combines with J gene TRBJ1-5; the D is unclear. The germline V and J ends were trimmed by 1 base and 3 bases, with 7 bases remaining between them. Germline V gene lookup returns CDR1 LNHDA and CDR2 SQIVND (reference sequence). The CDR3 extends over 14 amino acids. The CDR3 reads CASSIVAVNQPQHF. CDR3 in DNA: TGTGCCAGTAGTATAGTGGCAGTCAATCAGCCCCAGCATTTT.

The chain uses TRBV7-9 and TRBJ2-7, with 7 bases identical to TRBD1. This CDR3 has 14 residues. Germline CDR1 and CDR2: SEHNR and FQNEAQ (reference sequence). V lost 4 bases, J lost 3 bases, and 6 bases stayed unmatched. In DNA, the CDR3 is TGTGCCAGCAGCTCGGGACAGAGAGTCTACGAGCAGTACTTC. This translates into CASSSGQRVYEQYF.

The chain uses TRBV5-1 and TRBJ1-5, with D tentatively TRBD1 (5 bases). This CDR3 comprises 13 residues. Germline V gives CDR1 SGHRS, CDR2 YFSETQ. V shed 2 bases and J shed 6 bases, with 9 bases lying between them. In DNA form, the CDR3 reads TGCGCCAGCAGCTTAGGGGTTTCTCAGCCCCAGCATTTT. Translating it yields CASSLGVSQPQHF.

V usage is TRBV25-1 and J usage is TRBJ2-1, with 8 bases matching TRBD1. The V segment lost 3 bases and the J segment 4 bases; nucleotides outside the gene matches: 5. The CDR3 length is 15 residues. CDR1 and CDR2 (germline): MGHDK, SYGVNS. The CDR3 sequence: CASSDSGGSYNEQFF. The CDR3 coding sequence is TGTGCCAGCAGTGATTCAGGGGGCTCGTACAATGAGCAGTTCTTC.

The V and J genes are TRBV21-1 and TRBJ2-7; the table's D call, TRBD2, was not checked against the DNA. TRBV21-1 is assigned pseudogene status. The CDR3 sequence is 22 residues long. The CDR3 DNA follows: TGTGCCAGCAGCAAAGGACAGGGTTATCTTCTAAAGGGACTAGCGGGAGGCTACGAGCAGTACTTC. This encodes CASSKGQGYLLKGLAGGYEQYF.

The rearrangement uses TRBV12-5 and TRBJ2-1, with 11 positions matching TRBD1. Germline CDR1 LGHNT, CDR2 FRNRAP. With V trimmed by 6 bases and J by 6 bases, 1 base remained unmatched. The CDR3 is 13 residues long. In nucleotides, the CDR3 is TGTGCTAGTGGGGGGACAGGGGGCAATGAGCAGTTCTTC. Residues: CASGGTGGNEQFF. Complete variable domain (other parts from reference TRBV12-5 and TRBJ2-1): DARVTQTPRHKVTEMGQEVTMRCQPILGHNTVFWYRQTMMQGLELLAYFRNRAPLDDSGMPKDRFSAEMPDATLATLKIQPSEPRDSAVYFCASGGTGGNEQFFGPGTRLTVL.

This rearrangement joins TRBV29-1 to TRBJ2-1; D perhaps matches TRBD2 (6 bases). CDR1 and CDR2 from the germline V gene are SQVTM and ANQGSEA. Trimming took 3 bases from V and 9 from J, leaving 21 bases between them. CDR3 length equals 15 residues. The CDR3 spells CSVDKIGTQSGEQFF. Written as DNA, the CDR3 is TGCAGCGTTGATAAAATCGGGACTCAAAGCGGTGAGCAGTTCTTC.